The clone carrying this T cell receptor beta chain came up once. In the authors' workflow: Estimated nucleated cell counts came from reference gene primer amplification. Profiling relied on immunoSEQ multiplex PCR, and the TCRdb table lists in-frame clones only, not all of them. V and J calls plus clone size are reproduced from that table; the DNA served to infer D and trimming. The sample carries around 180,000 clones, around 89% recorded once. The data stem from a study of blood T cell repertoires in COVID-19. Whole-study context: The samples span acute and convalescent COVID-19 from the United States, Italy and Spain. In each case, the material was cDNA or gDNA derived from T cells, B-cell-depleted T cells, or PBMCs.

The CDR3 length is 15 residues. CDR1 is SGHAT and CDR2 is FQNNGV in the germline V gene. J gave up 2 bases and V 1 base, and 5 bases lay outside the gene matches. The V call is TRBV11-2, the J call TRBJ2-7; 7 bases line up with TRBD2. This TCR was sampled from a woman in her twenties or thirties with acute or convalescent COVID-19. The source material was peripheral blood. Written as DNA, the CDR3 is TGTGCCAGCAGCTTAGGGGGACTAAGAGCCTACGAGCAGTACTTC. Amino acid sequence: CASSLGGLRAYEQYF.